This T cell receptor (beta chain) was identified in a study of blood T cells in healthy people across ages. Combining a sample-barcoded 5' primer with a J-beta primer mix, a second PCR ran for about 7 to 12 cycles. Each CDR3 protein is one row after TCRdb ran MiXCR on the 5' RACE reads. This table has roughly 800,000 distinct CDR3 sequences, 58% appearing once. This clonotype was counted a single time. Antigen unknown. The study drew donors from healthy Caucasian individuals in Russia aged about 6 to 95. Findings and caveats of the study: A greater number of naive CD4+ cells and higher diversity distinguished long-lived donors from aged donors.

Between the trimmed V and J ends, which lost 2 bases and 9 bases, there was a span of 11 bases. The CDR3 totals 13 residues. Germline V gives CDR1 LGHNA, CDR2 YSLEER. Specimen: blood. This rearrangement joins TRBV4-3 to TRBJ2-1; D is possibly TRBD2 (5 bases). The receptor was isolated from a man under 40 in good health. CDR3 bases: TGCGCCAGCAGCCAAAGCCGGACTTCTGAGCAGTTCTTC. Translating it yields CASSQSRTSEQFF.